A single T cell receptor (beta chain) is shown here with its context. At one end, the junction sequence differs from germline, possibly due to a read error. Sequenced by immunoSEQ multiplex PCR; TCRdb stores in-frame clones only, minus some. The sample shows about 160,000 clones, 70% to 90% of them seen only once. The CDR3 is 14 residues long. Germline CDR1 reads SGHTA; CDR2 reads FQGTGA. This sample stems from a study of control samples from healthy donors and cancer patients. The chain links TRBV7-3 to TRBJ1-1; D gene uncertain. Sequenced material: blood. The TCR originated in a man aged 25-45 years in good health. The CDR3 here is CGSSLYTEKDEVFF. In DNA, the CDR3 is TGTGGCAGCAGCTTGTACACGGAGAAAGATGAAGTTTTCTTT.